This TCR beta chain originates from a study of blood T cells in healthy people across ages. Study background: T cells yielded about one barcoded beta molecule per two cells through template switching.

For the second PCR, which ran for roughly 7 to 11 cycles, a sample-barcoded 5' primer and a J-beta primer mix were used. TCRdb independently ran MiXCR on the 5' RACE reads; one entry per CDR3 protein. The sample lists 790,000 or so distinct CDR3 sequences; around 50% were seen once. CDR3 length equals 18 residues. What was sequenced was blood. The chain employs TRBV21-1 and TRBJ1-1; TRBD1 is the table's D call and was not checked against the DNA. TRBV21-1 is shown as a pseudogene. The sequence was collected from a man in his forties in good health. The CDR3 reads CASCPLRDRGRMNTEAFF. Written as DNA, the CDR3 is TGTGCCAGCTGTCCTCTCCGGGACAGGGGGCGTATGAACACTGAAGCTTTCTTT.